This TCR beta chain was recovered during a study of cytomegalovirus exposure and HLA in healthy donors. It was with 60 Vbeta and 13 Jbeta primers that the PCR ran. Some clones are missing from TCRdb's copy, which holds only in-frame ones; the method was immunoSEQ multiplex PCR. The table has about 140,000 clones, 75% seen once. Comments on this clone: What it binds is unknown.

The V gene's germline CDR1 is SGDLS and CDR2 YYNGEE. This CDR3 contains 14 residues. Trimming at V came to 4 bases and at J to 5 bases, leaving 6 bases not matched to a gene. Overall study findings and caveats: Reports credit the classifier with highly specific, highly sensitive diagnosis of cytomegalovirus status. A prior analysis recorded that most TCR beta V segments were productive about 87% or about 30% of the time. Later work found that TCR association rates differed between HLA loci; DRB1 had the most and HLA-C the fewest.

This chain joins TRBV9 and TRBJ2-3, with 8 bases that match TRBD2. The sequence came from a man aged 35 to 55 in good health and CMV-seronegative. Sequenced material: PBMCs. The CDR3, as DNA: TGTGCCAGCAGCACCAACGGGGGGGGAGATACGCAGTATTTT. It is translated as CASSTNGGGDTQYF.